This T cell receptor beta chain was sequenced for a study of T cell repertoires in cytomegalovirus infection. Germline loops: CDR1 MNHEY, CDR2 SMNVEV (reference sequence). V gave up 6 bases and J gave up 1 base, with 13 bases separating them. The CDR3 has 14 amino acids. This clonotype was picked up a small number of times. Its target is unknown. Via MiXCR, TCRdb re-called the reads, giving one row per CDR3 protein. The sample consists of 650,000 to 850,000 distinct CDR3 sequences, almost 30% of them appearing once. This sequence originates from a human donor in good health (CMV status not recorded). Some clones in this sample may be carry-over from other donors' samples. Sequenced material: cultured CD8+ T cells from PBMCs, taken from culture after CMV antigen stimulation. The gene calls are TRBV27 and TRBJ2-7; possible D gene TRBD1, 5 bases. The CDR3 DNA is TGTGCCAGCAGGTCTGAGGCAGGGTCCTACGAGCAGTACTTC. This codes for CASRSEAGSYEQYF.